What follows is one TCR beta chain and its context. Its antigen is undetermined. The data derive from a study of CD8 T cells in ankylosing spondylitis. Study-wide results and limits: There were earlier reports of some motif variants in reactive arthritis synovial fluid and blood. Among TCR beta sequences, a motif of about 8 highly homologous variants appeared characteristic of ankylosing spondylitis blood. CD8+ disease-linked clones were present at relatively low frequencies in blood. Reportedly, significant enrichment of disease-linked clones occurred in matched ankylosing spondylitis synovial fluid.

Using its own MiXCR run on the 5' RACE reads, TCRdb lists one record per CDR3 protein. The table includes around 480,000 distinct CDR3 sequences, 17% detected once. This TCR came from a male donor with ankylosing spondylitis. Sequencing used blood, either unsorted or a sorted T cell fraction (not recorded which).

DNA for the CDR3: TGCGCCAGCACCCCAGGGACAGGGGATCTCGGGGAGCTGTTTTTT. As protein: CASTPGTGDLGELFF. V is TRBV5-1 and J is TRBJ2-2; 10 bases match TRBD1. The trim removed 6 bases at V and 7 bases at J, leaving 9 bases unmatched. Germline CDR1 is SGHRS and CDR2 is YFSETQ. The CDR3 length is 15 residues.